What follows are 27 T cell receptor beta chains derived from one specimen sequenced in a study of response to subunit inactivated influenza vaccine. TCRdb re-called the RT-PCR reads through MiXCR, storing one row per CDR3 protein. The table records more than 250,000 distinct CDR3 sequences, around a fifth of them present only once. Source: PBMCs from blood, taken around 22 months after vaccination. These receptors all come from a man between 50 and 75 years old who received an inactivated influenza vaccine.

CDR3 coding DNA: TGTGCCAGCAGTTTTGCAAGGTCCTACGAGCAGTACTTC. Amino acids: CASSFARSYEQYF. This sequence joins TRBV28 and TRBJ2-7; D gene uncertain. The V and J ends lost 3 bases and 1 base respectively, with 7 bases between them. Germline CDR1 and CDR2: MDHEN and SYDVKM. The CDR3 is 13 residues long.

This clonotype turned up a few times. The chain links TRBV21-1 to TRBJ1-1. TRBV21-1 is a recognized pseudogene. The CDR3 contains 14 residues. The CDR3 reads CASSPGLKNTEAFF. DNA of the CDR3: TGTGCCAGCAGCCCGGGACTGAAGAACACTGAAGCTTTCTTT.

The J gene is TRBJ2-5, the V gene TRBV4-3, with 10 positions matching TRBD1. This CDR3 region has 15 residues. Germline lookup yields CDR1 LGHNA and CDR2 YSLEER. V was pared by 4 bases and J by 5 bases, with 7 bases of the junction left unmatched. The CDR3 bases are TGCGCCAGCAGCCCTGGGACAGGGGTTTTCGAGACCCAGTACTTC. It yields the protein CASSPGTGVFETQYF.

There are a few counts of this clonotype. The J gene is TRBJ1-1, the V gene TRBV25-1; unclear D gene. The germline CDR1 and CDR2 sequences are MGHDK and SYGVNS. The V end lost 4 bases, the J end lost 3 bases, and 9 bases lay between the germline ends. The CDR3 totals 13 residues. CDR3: CASSVGSHTEAFF. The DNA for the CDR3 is TGTGCCAGCAGTGTAGGTTCCCACACTGAAGCTTTCTTT. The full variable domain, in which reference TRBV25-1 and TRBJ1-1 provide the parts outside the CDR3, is EADIYQTPRYLVIGTGKKITLECSQTMGHDKMYWYQQDPGMELHLIHYSYGVNSTEKGDLSSESTVSRIRTEHFPLTLESARPSHTSQYLCASSVGSHTEAFFGQGTRLTVV.

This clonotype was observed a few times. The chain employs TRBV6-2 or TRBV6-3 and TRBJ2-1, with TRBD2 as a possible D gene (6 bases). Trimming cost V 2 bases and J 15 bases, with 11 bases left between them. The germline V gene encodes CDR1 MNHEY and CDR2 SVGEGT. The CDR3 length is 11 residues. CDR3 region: CASSYGGRRFF. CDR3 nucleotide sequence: TGTGCCAGCAGTTACGGGGGGAGACGGTTCTTC.

The CDR3: CASSLVSSDTQYF. DNA for the CDR3: TGTGCCAGCAGCTTAGTCTCGTCAGATACGCAGTATTTT. The chain combines TRBV7-2 with TRBJ2-3; D is unclear. V shed 1 base and J shed 4 bases, with 6 bases lying between them. Germline CDR1 SGHTA, CDR2 FQGNSA. This CDR3 spans 13 amino acids.

CDR3 in amino acids: CSARDAGSNTGELFF. In nucleotides, the CDR3 is TGCAGTGCTAGAGATGCAGGGTCTAACACCGGGGAGCTGTTTTTT. This sequence joins TRBV20-1 and TRBJ2-2; TRBD1 is a possible D gene (5 bases). V lost 0 bases and J lost 2, with 10 bases in between. The CDR3 spans 15 residues. The germline gives CDR1 DFQATT, CDR2 SNEGSKA (reference sequence).

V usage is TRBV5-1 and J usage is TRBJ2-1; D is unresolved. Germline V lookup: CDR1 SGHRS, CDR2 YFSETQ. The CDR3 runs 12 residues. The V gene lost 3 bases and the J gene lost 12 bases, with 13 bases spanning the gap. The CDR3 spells CASSSTMNRQFF. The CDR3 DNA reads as TGCGCCAGCAGCTCAACTATGAATCGGCAGTTCTTC.

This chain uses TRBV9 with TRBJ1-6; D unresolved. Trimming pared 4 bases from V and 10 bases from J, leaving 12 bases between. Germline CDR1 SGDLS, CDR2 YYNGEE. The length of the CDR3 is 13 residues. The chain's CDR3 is CASSSSGYSPLHF. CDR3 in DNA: TGTGCCAGCAGCTCTTCCGGCTACTCACCCCTCCACTTT. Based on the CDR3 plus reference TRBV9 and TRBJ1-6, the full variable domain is DSGVTQTPKHLITATGQRVTLRCSPRSGDLSVYWYQQSLDQGLQFLIQYYNGEERAKGNILERFSAQQFPDLHSELNLSSLELGDSALYFCASSSSGYSPLHFGNGTRLTVT.

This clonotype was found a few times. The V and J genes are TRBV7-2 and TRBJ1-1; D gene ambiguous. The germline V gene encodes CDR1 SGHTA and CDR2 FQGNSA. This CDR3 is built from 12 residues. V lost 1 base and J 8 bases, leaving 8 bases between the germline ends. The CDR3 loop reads CASSLVGWEAFF. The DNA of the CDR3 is TGTGCCAGCAGCTTAGTTGGATGGGAAGCTTTCTTT. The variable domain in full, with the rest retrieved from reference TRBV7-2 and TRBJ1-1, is GAGVSQSPSNKVTEKGKDVELRCDPISGHTALYWYRQSLGQGLEFLIYFQGNSAPDKSGLPSDRFSAERTGGSVSTLTIQRTQQEDSAVYLCASSLVGWEAFFGQGTRLTVV.

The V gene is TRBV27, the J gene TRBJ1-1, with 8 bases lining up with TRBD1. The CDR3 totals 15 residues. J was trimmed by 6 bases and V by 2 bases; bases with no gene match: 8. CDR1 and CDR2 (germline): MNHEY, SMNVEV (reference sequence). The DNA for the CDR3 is TGTGCCAGCAGTTTAAATACAGGGGGACGCGCTGAAGCTTTCTTT. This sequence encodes CASSLNTGGRAEAFF.

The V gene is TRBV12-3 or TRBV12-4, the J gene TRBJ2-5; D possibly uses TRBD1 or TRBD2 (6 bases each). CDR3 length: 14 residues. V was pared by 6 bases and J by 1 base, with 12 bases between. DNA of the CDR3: TGTGCCAGCAGGGGGGCGGGGTTCCAAGAGACCCAGTACTTC. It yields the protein CASRGAGFQETQYF.

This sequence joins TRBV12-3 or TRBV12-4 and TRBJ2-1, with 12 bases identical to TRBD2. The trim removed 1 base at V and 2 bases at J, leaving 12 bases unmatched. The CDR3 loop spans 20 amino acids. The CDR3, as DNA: TGTGCCAGCAGTTTAGGACTAGCGGGAGCCCCAGGCCCTACCTACAATGAGCAGTTCTTC. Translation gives CASSLGLAGAPGPTYNEQFF.

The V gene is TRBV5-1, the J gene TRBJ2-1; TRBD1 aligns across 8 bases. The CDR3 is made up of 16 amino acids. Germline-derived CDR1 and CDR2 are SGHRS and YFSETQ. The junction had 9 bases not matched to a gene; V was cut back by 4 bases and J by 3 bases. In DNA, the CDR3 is TGCGCCAGCAGCCCGGCGGACAGGGTTAACTACAATGAGCAGTTCTTC. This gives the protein CASSPADRVNYNEQFF.

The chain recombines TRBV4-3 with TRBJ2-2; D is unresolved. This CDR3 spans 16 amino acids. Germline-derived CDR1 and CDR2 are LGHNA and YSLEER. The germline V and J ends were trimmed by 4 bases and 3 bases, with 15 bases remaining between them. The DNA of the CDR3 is TGCGCCAGCAGCCGGAAGAGTGCCAGCTACACCGGGGAGCTGTTTTTT. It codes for CASSRKSASYTGELFF.

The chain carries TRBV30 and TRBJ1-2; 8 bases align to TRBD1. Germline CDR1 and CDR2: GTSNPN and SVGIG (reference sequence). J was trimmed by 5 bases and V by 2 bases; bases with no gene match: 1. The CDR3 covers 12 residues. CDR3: CAWSRQGYGYTF. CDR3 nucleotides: TGTGCCTGGAGTCGACAGGGGTATGGCTACACCTTC.

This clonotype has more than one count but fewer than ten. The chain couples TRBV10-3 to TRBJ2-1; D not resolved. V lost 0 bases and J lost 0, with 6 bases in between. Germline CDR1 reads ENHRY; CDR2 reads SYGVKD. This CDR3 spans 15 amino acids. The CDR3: CAISESLSSYNEQFF. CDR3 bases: TGTGCCATCAGTGAGTCGTTGAGCTCCTACAATGAGCAGTTCTTC.

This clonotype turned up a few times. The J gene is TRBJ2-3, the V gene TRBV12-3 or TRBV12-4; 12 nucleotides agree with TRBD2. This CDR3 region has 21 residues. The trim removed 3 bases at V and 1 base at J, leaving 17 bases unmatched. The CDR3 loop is CASSFQNSRLAGVSGTDTQYF. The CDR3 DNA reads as TGTGCCAGCAGTTTTCAGAACTCGAGACTAGCGGGGGTTTCAGGCACAGATACGCAGTATTTT.

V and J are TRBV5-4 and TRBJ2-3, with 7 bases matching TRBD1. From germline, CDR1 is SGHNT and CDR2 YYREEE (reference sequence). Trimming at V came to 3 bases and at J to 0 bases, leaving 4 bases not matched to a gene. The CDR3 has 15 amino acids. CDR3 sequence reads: CASSSGTESTDTQYF. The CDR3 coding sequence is TGTGCCAGCAGCTCTGGGACAGAGAGCACAGATACGCAGTATTTT.

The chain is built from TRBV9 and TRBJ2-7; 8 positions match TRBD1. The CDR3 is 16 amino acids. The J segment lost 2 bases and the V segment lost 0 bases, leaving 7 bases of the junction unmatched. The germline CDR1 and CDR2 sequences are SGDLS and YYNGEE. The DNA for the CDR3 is TGTGCCAGCAGCGTAGGGGGACAGGATGGGGCCTACGAGCAGTACTTC. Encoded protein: CASSVGGQDGAYEQYF.

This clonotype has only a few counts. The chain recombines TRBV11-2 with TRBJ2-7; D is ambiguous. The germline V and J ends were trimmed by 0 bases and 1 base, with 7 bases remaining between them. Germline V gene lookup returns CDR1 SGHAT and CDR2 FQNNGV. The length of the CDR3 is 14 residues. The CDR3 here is CASSLEPDSYEQYF. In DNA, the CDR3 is TGTGCCAGCAGCTTAGAACCGGATTCCTACGAGCAGTACTTC.

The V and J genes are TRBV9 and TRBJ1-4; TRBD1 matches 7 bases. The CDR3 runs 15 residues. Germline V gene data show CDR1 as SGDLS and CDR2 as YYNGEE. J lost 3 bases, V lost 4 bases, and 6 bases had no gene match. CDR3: CASSLRQGANEKLFF. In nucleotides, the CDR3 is TGTGCCAGCAGCTTAAGACAGGGAGCTAATGAAAAACTGTTTTTT.

The CDR3 reads CASSPMGGEGYTF. Here the CDR3 DNA reads TGTGCCAGCAGCCCGATGGGGGGCGAGGGCTACACCTTC. This rearrangement joins TRBV5-6 to TRBJ1-2, with D perhaps TRBD1 (6 bases). The length of the CDR3 is 13 residues. V lost 4 bases and J 8 bases, leaving 15 bases between the germline ends. CDR1 and CDR2 from the germline V gene are SGHDT and YYEEEE.

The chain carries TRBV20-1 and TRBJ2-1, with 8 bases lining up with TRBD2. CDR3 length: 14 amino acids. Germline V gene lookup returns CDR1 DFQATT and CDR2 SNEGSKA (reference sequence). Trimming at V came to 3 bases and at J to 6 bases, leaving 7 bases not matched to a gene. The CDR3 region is CSASYGRAGNEQFF. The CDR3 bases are TGCAGTGCTAGTTACGGGAGGGCCGGCAATGAGCAGTTCTTC.

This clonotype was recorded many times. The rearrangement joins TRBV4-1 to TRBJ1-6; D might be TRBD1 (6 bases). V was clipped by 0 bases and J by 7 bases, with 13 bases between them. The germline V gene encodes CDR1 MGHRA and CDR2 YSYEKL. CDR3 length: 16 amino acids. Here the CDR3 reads CASSQEGSRGNSPLHF. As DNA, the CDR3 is TGCGCCAGCAGCCAAGAAGGTTCCAGGGGCAATTCACCCCTCCACTTT.

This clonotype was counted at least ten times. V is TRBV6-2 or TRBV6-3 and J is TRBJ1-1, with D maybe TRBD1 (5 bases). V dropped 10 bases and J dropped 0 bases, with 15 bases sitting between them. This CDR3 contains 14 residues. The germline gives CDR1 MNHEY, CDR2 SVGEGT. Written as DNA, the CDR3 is TGTGCCAAGATCTTCAGGGTTTTGAACACTGAAGCTTTCTTT. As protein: CAKIFRVLNTEAFF.

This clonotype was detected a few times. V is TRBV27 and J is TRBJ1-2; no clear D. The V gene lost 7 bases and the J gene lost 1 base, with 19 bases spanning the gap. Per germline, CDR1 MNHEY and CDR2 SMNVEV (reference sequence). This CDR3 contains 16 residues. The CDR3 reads CASTPNPPGLNYGYTF. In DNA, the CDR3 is TGTGCCAGCACCCCTAATCCTCCCGGCCTTAACTATGGCTACACCTTC.